The T cell receptor beta chain described here comes from a study of blood T cell repertoires in COVID-19. The V end was cut by 3 bases, the J end by 5 bases, with 7 bases between. The CDR3 length is 13 residues. Germline V gene sequence: CDR1 MNHEY, CDR2 SVGAGI. The data were produced by immunoSEQ multiplex PCR, yet TCRdb's version contains in-frame clones alone and is incomplete. The profile covers hundreds of thousands of clones, with about nine tenths appearing a single time and more than 8.5% taken by the ten largest. The TCR sequence derives from a woman under 30 who had recovered from COVID-19. Sequencing was performed on PBMCs or T cells enriched from blood (not recorded which). The V and J genes are TRBV6-5 and TRBJ1-4; D is unresolved. The CDR3 coding sequence is TGTGCCAGCAGTTATTCCGTGAATGAAAAACTGTTTTTT. Translation: CASSYSVNEKLFF.